Sequencing of this T cell receptor (beta chain) was carried out in a study of Ad26.COV2.S vaccination and SARS-CoV-2 variants. Study as a whole: By the intramuscular route, Ad26.COV2.S was given once, or twice 56 days apart. Study-wide results and caveats: It was vaccine recipients, not placebo recipients, who had the higher spike-specific TCR breadth. Post-vaccination spike-specific CD8+ and CD4+ T cell responses reportedly had substantial breadth.

The CDR3 runs 15 residues. Germline loops: CDR1 SGHTA, CDR2 FQGTGA. Trimming at V came to 2 bases and at J to 8 bases, leaving 5 bases not matched to a gene. Comments on this clone: The antigen remains undetermined.

Clones were sequenced by immunoSEQ multiplex PCR, and TCRdb holds only the in-frame ones, with some missing. In the table there are fewer than 500,000 clones, 89% of which are singletons. As for treatment: roughly 20 received Ad26.COV2.S at low or high dose, single or two shots; 5 received placebo; per-sample allocation not given. At day 63 after the first vaccine or placebo injection, samples were drawn. Vaccination used an Ad26 vector expressing Wuhan-strain SARS-CoV-2 spike. V and J are TRBV7-3 and TRBJ2-1; 11 bases line up with TRBD2. The receptor was isolated from a person between 18 and 59 years old who received the Ad26.COV2.S COVID-19 vaccine or a placebo. Here the sequenced sample was peripheral blood, taken in a trial of Ad26.COV2.S vaccine versus placebo. CDR3 loop: CASSLGLAGGYEQFF. For the CDR3, the DNA is TGTGCCAGCAGCTTAGGGCTAGCGGGAGGCTATGAGCAGTTCTTC.